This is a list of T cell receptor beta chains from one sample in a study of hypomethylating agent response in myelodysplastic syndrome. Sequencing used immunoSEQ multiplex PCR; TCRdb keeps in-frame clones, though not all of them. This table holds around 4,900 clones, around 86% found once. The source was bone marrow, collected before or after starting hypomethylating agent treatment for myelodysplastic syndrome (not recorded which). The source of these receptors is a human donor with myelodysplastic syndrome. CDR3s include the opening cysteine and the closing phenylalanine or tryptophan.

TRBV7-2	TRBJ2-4	CASSLVNSDIQYF
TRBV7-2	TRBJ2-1	CASSLVGGKAFEQFF
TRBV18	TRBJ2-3	CASSPLANTRTDTQYF
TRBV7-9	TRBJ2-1	CASSLLRINEQFF
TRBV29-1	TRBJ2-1	CSVSTSGRGSEQFF
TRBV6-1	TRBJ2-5	CASRSGSKTQYF
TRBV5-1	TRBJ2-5	CASKGTGATQETQYF
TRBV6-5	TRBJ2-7	CASSLTGGYSYEQYF
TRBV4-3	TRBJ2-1	CASSLFLAQEQFF
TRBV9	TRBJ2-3	CASSVQGSVDTQYF
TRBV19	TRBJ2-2	CASSIRSTGNTGELFF
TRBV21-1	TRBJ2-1	CASSKSDYRDNEQFF
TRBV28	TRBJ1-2	CASSLMGQGFGYTF
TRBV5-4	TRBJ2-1	CASSTSGAGVGQFF